This entry lists 14 T cell receptor beta chains sequenced from one sample in a study of blood T cells in healthy people across ages. A sample-barcoded 5' primer and a J-beta primer mix were used in a second PCR of about 7 to 12 cycles. TCRdb re-derived calls from the 5' RACE reads in MiXCR, one entry per CDR3 protein. Of 1.5 million or so distinct CDR3 sequences in the sample, approximately 40% are singletons; the top ten hold 7.9%. Material for sequencing was blood. These receptors all come from a woman in her late teens or twenties in good health.

For the CDR3, the DNA is TGTGCCAGCAGCCCCAGGGGGACAGGGTTATCGGAAGGCTACACCTTC. It yields the protein CASSPRGTGLSEGYTF. The chain employs TRBV7-2 and TRBJ1-2; 9 bases are shared with TRBD1. Germline CDR1 and CDR2: SGHTA and FQGNSA. This CDR3 has 16 amino acids. V lost 5 bases and J lost 8; bases outside the gene matches: 15.

The rearrangement joins TRBV5-1 to TRBJ2-1, with 7 bases fitting TRBD2. With V trimmed by 0 bases and J by 5 bases, 11 bases remained unmatched. The CDR3 contains 17 residues. Germline CDR1 reads SGHRS; CDR2 reads YFSETQ. CDR3 nucleotide sequence: TGCGCCAGCAGCTTGGGGTCCGTAGCGGGTGGAGACAATGAGCAGTTCTTC. This translates into CASSLGSVAGGDNEQFF.

V gene TRBV5-5 combines with J gene TRBJ2-7; no definite D call. The CDR3 is 12 residues long. With 7 bases removed from V and 9 bases from J, the gap between germline ends came to 17 bases. Germline V lookup: CDR1 SGHKS, CDR2 YYEKEE (reference sequence). This chain's CDR3 is CASRPQARRQYF. For the CDR3, the DNA is TGTGCCAGCCGCCCCCAGGCCAGGCGGCAGTACTTC.

The chain combines TRBV2 with TRBJ2-4; D may be TRBD1 or TRBD2 (5 bases each). The DNA end lines up better with TRBJ2-7; the J call may be wrong. The CDR3 runs 15 residues. Looked up from germline, CDR1 is SNHLY and CDR2 is FYNNEI. In DNA, the CDR3 is TGTGCCAGCAGGGAGACCCCGGGACCAGCCTACGAGCAGTACTTC. Amino acid sequence: CASRETPGPAYEQYF.

The rearrangement uses TRBV5-1 and TRBJ1-2; 7 bases line up with TRBD1. This CDR3 is 15 amino acids long. The germline gives CDR1 SGHRS, CDR2 YFSETQ. After removal of 0 bases from V and 4 bases from J, the junction contained 6 bases not matched to a gene. As DNA, the CDR3 is TGCGCCAGCAGCTTGGAGGGGGCGCGGGGCTATGGCTACACCTTC. As protein: CASSLEGARGYGYTF. The variable domain in full, with the rest retrieved from reference TRBV5-1 and TRBJ1-2, is KAGVTQTPRYLIKTRGQQVTLSCSPISGHRSVSWYQQTPGQGLQFLFEYFSETQRNKGNFPGRFSGRQFSNSRSEMNVSTLELGDSALYLCASSLEGARGYGYTFGSGTRLTVV.

The J gene is TRBJ2-5, the V gene TRBV20-1; 9 bases are shared with TRBD2. Germline V gene lookup returns CDR1 DFQATT and CDR2 SNEGSKA (reference sequence). The CDR3 contains 18 residues. With V trimmed by 4 bases and J by 4 bases, 19 bases remained unmatched. CDR3 region: CSAKRLRGGAQGIETQYF. The CDR3 region has the DNA TGCAGTGCTAAAAGGCTCCGCGGGGGGGCCCAAGGGATAGAGACCCAGTACTTC.

This rearrangement joins TRBV19 to TRBJ2-3; maybe TRBD1 (6 bases). The CDR3 runs to 15 residues. V lost 0 bases and J 6 bases, leaving 13 bases between the germline ends. Germline V gene sequence: CDR1 LNHDA, CDR2 SQIVND (reference sequence). Written as DNA, the CDR3 is TGTGCCAGTAGTATAGACCCGGGACAACGGGATACGCAGTATTTT. It encodes CASSIDPGQRDTQYF.

This clonotype has more than one count but fewer than ten. The chain is built from TRBV24-1 and TRBJ2-1; D gene unclear. Looked up from germline, CDR1 is KGHDR and CDR2 is SFDVKD. This CDR3 spans 15 amino acids. The V end lost 4 bases, the J end lost 5 bases, and 14 bases lay between the germline ends. The CDR3, as DNA: TGTGCCACCAGTGACCTTCGGGCAGAGGACAATGAGCAGTTCTTC. Translating gives CATSDLRAEDNEQFF.

The chain is built from TRBV15 and TRBJ1-1; 10 nucleotides align to TRBD1. CDR1 is LNHNV, CDR2 YYDKDF, per germline (reference sequence). The CDR3 consists of 13 residues. The V gene end was trimmed by 9 bases and the J gene end by 2 bases; junction bases not matched to a gene: 3. The CDR3 bases are TGTGCCACAAGGGACAGGGGAAACACTGAAGCTTTCTTT. Its translation: CATRDRGNTEAFF.

This clonotype appeared a few times. V usage is TRBV12-3 or TRBV12-4 and J usage is TRBJ2-3, with D unclear. This CDR3 contains 14 residues. With 4 bases removed from V and 4 bases from J, the gap between germline ends came to 12 bases. CDR3 nucleotides: TGTGCCAGCAGTTCAAACAGTCGGGCAGATACGCAGTATTTT. The encoded protein is CASSSNSRADTQYF.

The V and J genes are TRBV4-1 and TRBJ1-2; D not certain. The CDR3 totals 16 residues. From germline, CDR1 is MGHRA and CDR2 YSYEKL. Trimming took off 0 bases at V and 2 bases at J, with 13 bases between the two ends. The DNA for the CDR3 is TGCGCCAGCAGCCAAGATGTGAGAGAACTAAACTATGGCTACACCTTC. This gives the protein CASSQDVRELNYGYTF.

The chain carries TRBV6-1 and TRBJ2-2; perhaps TRBD1 as D (5 bases). The length of the CDR3 is 15 residues. The V gene's germline CDR1 is MNHNS and CDR2 SASEGT. With 4 bases removed from V and 1 base from J, the gap between germline ends came to 10 bases. The chain's CDR3 is CASSVGGQNTGELFF. CDR3 nucleotides: TGTGCCAGCAGTGTAGGCGGACAGAACACCGGGGAGCTGTTTTTT.

The gene calls are TRBV11-2 and TRBJ2-5, with 9 bases matching TRBD2. Germline values: CDR1 SGHAT, CDR2 FQNNGV. The CDR3 covers 14 residues. The trim removed 4 bases at V and 0 bases at J, leaving 0 bases unmatched. The CDR3 region is CASSSSGNQETQYF. In DNA, the CDR3 is TGTGCCAGCAGCTCTAGCGGGAACCAAGAGACCCAGTACTTC. The whole variable domain, remainder taken from reference TRBV11-2 and TRBJ2-5, is EAGVAQSPRYKIIEKRQSVAFWCNPISGHATLYWYQQILGQGPKLLIQFQNNGVVDDSQLPKDRFSAERLKGVDSTLKIQPAKLEDSAVYLCASSSSGNQETQYFGPGTRLLVL.

This clonotype was seen more than once but under ten times. The chain combines TRBV2 with TRBJ2-1, with 15 bases fitting TRBD2. With 6 bases clipped from V and 5 bases from J, the junction kept 14 bases outside the gene matches. Germline values: CDR1 SNHLY, CDR2 FYNNEI. This CDR3 comprises 19 residues. The CDR3 nucleotides are TGTGCCAGCAGGATTATTGGACTAGCGGGAGGGCCATTGGACAATGAGCAGTTCTTC. Translation: CASRIIGLAGGPLDNEQFF.